Below, 21 T cell receptor beta chains from the same sample are listed, as sequenced in a study of relationships among human T cell subsets. The T cell receptor alpha and beta CDR3 regions were amplified from mRNA by semiquantitative ARM-PCR. Tagged nested gene-specific primers were used first, then communal superprimers amplified exponentially. From the multiplex PCR reads, TCRdb called clonotypes with MiXCR, one entry per CDR3 protein. Among 2,500 to 3,000 distinct CDR3 sequences, about 80% were seen once, and the ten largest hold about 16%. Sequenced: total T cells sorted from blood. Receptors originate from a man aged 35 to 55 in good health.

The chain links TRBV11-2 to TRBJ2-5, with TRBD2 matching 7 bases. The CDR3 has 15 residues. Germline V CDR1 and CDR2: SGHAT, FQNNGV. Germline trimming cut 2 bases from V and 0 bases from J; bases unmatched to any gene: 3. CDR3 in DNA: TGTGCCAGCAGCTTAAGGGGAGGGTACCAAGAGACCCAGTACTTC. It codes for CASSLRGGYQETQYF.

This chain uses TRBV28 with TRBJ2-7; 11 bases are a match to TRBD1. The junction had 10 bases not matched to a gene; V was cut back by 6 bases and J by 6 bases. Germline CDR1 reads MDHEN; CDR2 reads SYDVKM. There are 15 residues in the CDR3. The CDR3 spells CASSPGQGALGEQYF. The CDR3 coding sequence is TGTGCCAGCAGCCCAGGACAGGGGGCATTGGGCGAGCAGTACTTC. The full variable domain, its missing parts supplied by reference TRBV28 and TRBJ2-7, is DVKVTQSSRYLVKRTGEKVFLECVQDMDHENMFWYRQDPGLGLRLIYFSYDVKMKEKGDIPEGYSVSREKKERFSLILESASTNQTSMYLCASSPGQGALGEQYFGPGTRLTVT.

This chain links TRBV27 with TRBJ1-2, with 11 positions matching TRBD1. CDR1 and CDR2 from the germline V gene are MNHEY and SMNVEV (reference sequence). The J segment lost 2 bases and the V segment lost 4 bases, leaving 9 bases of the junction unmatched. The length of the CDR3 is 17 residues. The CDR3 here is CASSSRTGGAENYGYTF. CDR3 DNA sequence: TGTGCCAGCAGTTCTCGGACAGGGGGCGCCGAAAACTATGGCTACACCTTC.

The chain links TRBV28 to TRBJ1-2; 7 bases map to TRBD1. The CDR3 runs to 14 residues. Germline V gene sequence: CDR1 MDHEN, CDR2 SYDVKM. The ends lost 6 bases at V and 8 bases at J; junction bases unmatched: 12. The CDR3 sequence is CASRADRAFGGYTF. The CDR3 coding sequence is TGTGCCAGCAGGGCCGACAGGGCCTTCGGAGGCTACACCTTC.

J is TRBJ2-7 and V is TRBV20-1; D unresolved. Trimming took 5 bases from V and 2 from J, leaving 16 bases between them. The germline V gene has CDR1 DFQATT and CDR2 SNEGSKA (reference sequence). The CDR3 spans 14 residues. CDR3 sequence (DNA): TGCAGTGCTCCTACAGACGACGGAACCTACGAGCAGTACTTC. This translates into CSAPTDDGTYEQYF.

The gene calls are TRBV12-3 or TRBV12-4 and TRBJ2-3; TRBD1 is a possible D gene (6 bases). The CDR3 extends over 15 amino acids. The V end was cut by 8 bases, the J end by 7 bases, with 22 bases between. The DNA of the CDR3 is TGTGCCAGCCAACCCGGTGGGCCACAGGGAAATACGCAGTATTTT. Amino acid sequence: CASQPGGPQGNTQYF.

The CDR3 region is CASSLLGGGEKTEAFF. CDR3 DNA: TGTGCCAGCAGTTTGCTTGGGGGGGGTGAGAAGACTGAAGCTTTCTTT. The rearrangement links TRBV28 to TRBJ1-1; weak D call: TRBD1 (5 bases). The CDR3 runs to 16 residues. Germline CDR1 and CDR2: MDHEN and SYDVKM. Trimming took off 3 bases at V and 5 bases at J, with 19 bases between the two ends. Full variable domain (missing parts from reference TRBV28 and TRBJ1-1): DVKVTQSSRYLVKRTGEKVFLECVQDMDHENMFWYRQDPGLGLRLIYFSYDVKMKEKGDIPEGYSVSREKKERFSLILESASTNQTSMYLCASSLLGGGEKTEAFFGQGTRLTVV.

Notes on this clonotype: Lacking the conserved final phenylalanine or tryptophan, this CDR3 likely reflects a read error. No DNA is shown, since the ends of the CDR3 on it are uncertain; the CDR3 is the one TCRdb lists. The genes are TRBV28 and TRBJ1-2; the table's D gene call, TRBD1, was not cross checked with the DNA. In germline, CDR1 is MDHEN, CDR2 SYDVKM. The CDR3 is 11 residues long, counting both termini. CDR3 region: CASSPGPPSTS.

The chain joins TRBV27 to TRBJ2-7; the D is unclear. CDR3 size: 17 residues. With 2 bases removed from V and 0 bases from J, the gap between germline ends came to 17 bases. Germline V gene lookup returns CDR1 MNHEY and CDR2 SMNVEV (reference sequence). The CDR3 bases are TGTGCCAGCAGTTTAAAGTCCGCGGATCATAACTCCTACGAGCAGTACTTC. Translating gives CASSLKSADHNSYEQYF.

V usage is TRBV29-1 and J usage is TRBJ2-1; TRBD1 matches 7 bases. The length of the CDR3 is 10 residues. V shed 4 bases and J 15 bases; nucleotides not matched to a gene: 6. Germline-derived CDR1 and CDR2 are SQVTM and ANQGSEA. CDR3 nucleotide sequence: TGCAGCGTTGCCACAGGGGTCGGGTTCTTC. Its protein product is CSVATGVGFF.

V gene TRBV13 combines with J gene TRBJ2-7; D call uncertain. V lost 2 bases and J lost 0, with 8 bases in between. Germline values: CDR1 PRHDT, CDR2 FYEKMQ (reference sequence). CDR3 length equals 14 residues. CDR3 bases: TGTGCCAGCAGCTTATCAGGAAGCTCCTACGAGCAGTACTTC. Its translation: CASSLSGSSYEQYF.

This clonotype came up a few times. V and J are TRBV30 and TRBJ1-5; 7 bases fit TRBD1. The length of the CDR3 is 14 residues. The ends lost 3 bases at V and 7 bases at J; junction bases unmatched: 9. From germline, CDR1 is GTSNPN and CDR2 SVGIG (reference sequence). CDR3 in DNA: TGTGCCTGGAGCGACGACCAGGGGGGCCAGCCCCAGCATTTT. It yields the protein CAWSDDQGGQPQHF.

This chain uses TRBV29-1 with TRBJ1-5; D not resolved. Germline loops: CDR1 SQVTM, CDR2 ANQGSEA. The CDR3 extends over 14 amino acids. Between the trimmed V and J ends, which lost 6 bases and 3 bases, there was a span of 15 bases. CDR3 residues: CSVAPGGNNQPQHF. The CDR3 DNA reads TGCAGCGTCGCTCCGGGAGGTAACAATCAGCCCCAGCATTTT.

The rearrangement links TRBV20-1 to TRBJ2-3; D gene unclear. The CDR3 extends over 16 amino acids. V lost 2 bases to trimming and J lost 0 bases, with 15 bases between them. Germline V gene sequence: CDR1 DFQATT, CDR2 SNEGSKA (reference sequence). CDR3 coding DNA: TGCAGTGCTAGATCCCCCACCGGCCGTAGCACAGATACGCAGTATTTT. This translates into CSARSPTGRSTDTQYF.

This clonotype has only one observation. V gene TRBV6-6 combines with J gene TRBJ2-7; perhaps TRBD1 as D (5 bases). Trimming shortened V by 2 bases and J by 8 bases, and 13 bases separated the two germline ends. CDR3 length: 13 residues. Germline values: CDR1 MNHNY, CDR2 SVGAGI (reference sequence). The CDR3 nucleotides read TGTGCCAGCAGTTACAGGGGTTGGGTACAGCAGTACTTC. The encoded protein is CASSYRGWVQQYF.

This clonotype has just one count. CDR3 amino acids: CASSLTGRIEQFF. The CDR3 nucleotides are TGTGCCAGCAGCCTGACAGGGCGGATTGAGCAGTTCTTC. The V call is TRBV28, the J call TRBJ2-1, with 7 bases lining up with TRBD1. The trim removed 6 bases at V and 9 bases at J, leaving 8 bases unmatched. The CDR3 runs 13 residues. The germline gives CDR1 MDHEN, CDR2 SYDVKM.

The chain carries TRBV5-6 and TRBJ2-1; D ambiguous. V was clipped by 0 bases and J by 6 bases, with 7 bases between them. From germline, CDR1 is SGHDT and CDR2 YYEEEE. This CDR3 comprises 13 residues. The CDR3 DNA sequence: TGTGCCAGCAGCTTGGTAGGGTCCAATGAGCAGTTCTTC. Its protein is CASSLVGSNEQFF.

The chain employs TRBV27 and TRBJ2-3; TRBD2 matches at 9 bases. J was trimmed by 1 base and V by 3 bases; bases with no gene match: 2. The germline gives CDR1 MNHEY, CDR2 SMNVEV (reference sequence). The CDR3 extends over 15 amino acids. The CDR3 DNA is TGTGCCAGCAGTTTCCGGACTAGCGGCACAGATACGCAGTATTTT. This sequence encodes CASSFRTSGTDTQYF.

The V gene is TRBV10-3, the J gene TRBJ1-5; D unclear. V shed 11 bases and J shed 0 bases, with 11 bases lying between them. The CDR3 covers 13 residues. From germline, CDR1 is ENHRY and CDR2 SYGVKD. CDR3: CAHGSGSNQPQHF. In nucleotides, the CDR3 is TGTGCCCACGGCTCGGGTAGCAATCAGCCCCAGCATTTT.

The V and J genes are TRBV25-1 and TRBJ2-5, with TRBD1 as a possible D gene (6 bases). Germline CDR1 MGHDK, CDR2 SYGVNS. Trimming pared 6 bases from V and 4 bases from J, leaving 12 bases between. This CDR3 is 13 amino acids long. In DNA form, the CDR3 reads TGTGCCAGCAGCACAGGGAGCCGAGAGACCCAGTACTTC. It codes for CASSTGSRETQYF.

The chain employs TRBV2 and TRBJ2-7, with 7 bases aligning to TRBD1. Germline lookup yields CDR1 SNHLY and CDR2 FYNNEI. Germline trimming cut 5 bases from V and 3 bases from J; bases unmatched to any gene: 1. This CDR3 spans 12 amino acids. The CDR3 region is CASSWTGYEQYF. Written as DNA, the CDR3 is TGTGCCAGCAGTTGGACAGGCTACGAGCAGTACTTC. Full variable domain (missing parts from reference TRBV2 and TRBJ2-7): EPEVTQTPSHQVTQMGQEVILRCVPISNHLYFYWYRQILGQKVEFLVSFYNNEISEKSEIFDDQFSVERPDGSNFTLKIRSTKLEDSAMYFCASSWTGYEQYFGPGTRLTVT.